Listed below are T cell receptor beta chains from one sample, sequenced in a study of spatial heterogeneity in lung cancer. TCRdb passed the 5' RACE reads through MiXCR, listing each CDR3 protein once. Of over 7,500 distinct CDR3 sequences listed, 5.5% to 7.5% are singletons. The sequences come from lung tumor tissue, collected at surgery. The receptors shown here come from a female donor with early-stage non-small cell lung cancer. Both conserved end residues are part of each CDR3. A D gene is named only where the DNA matches it firmly. Clone size is given for some rows only: seen once, a few or many times, or a class if the clone is expanded.

TRBJ2-2 | few | TRBV28 | . | CASSLFTGELFF | TGTGCCAGCAGTTTATTTACCGGGGAGCTGTTTTTT
TRBJ2-3 | many | TRBV6-6 | . | CASSYSGAGGTDTQYF | TGTGCCAGCAGTTACTCGGGGGCGGGGGGCACAGATACGCAGTATTTT
TRBJ2-1 | medium-sized | TRBV14 | TRBD2 | CASSPGLAGGTYEQFF | TGTGCCAGCAGCCCTGGACTAGCGGGAGGAACATATGAGCAGTTCTTC
TRBJ2-2 | medium-sized | TRBV5-1 | . | CASSLMGDGGELFF | TGCGCCAGCAGCTTGATGGGAGATGGCGGGGAGCTGTTTTTT
TRBJ1-3 | medium-sized | TRBV7-9 | . | CASRRPGSAGGNTIYF | TGTGCCAGCAGGCGCCCCGGATCAGCAGGAGGAAACACCATATATTTT
TRBJ1-1 | few | TRBV12-3/TRBV12-4 | . | CASSLAGRDTEAFF | TGTGCCAGCAGTTTGGCAGGGAGGGACACTGAAGCTTTCTTT
TRBJ1-5 | many | TRBV9 | . | CASSVEGNSNQPQHF | TGTGCCAGCAGCGTAGAGGGGAATAGCAATCAGCCCCAGCATTTT
TRBJ2-3 | large | TRBV9 | TRBD1 | CASSVTGQGADTQYF | TGTGCCAGCAGCGTTACCGGACAGGGGGCAGATACGCAGTATTTT
TRBJ2-7 | few | TRBV6-5 | . | CASSYTETGSYEQYF | TGTGCCAGCAGTTACACCGAGACAGGTTCCTACGAGCAGTACTTC
TRBJ2-7 | many | TRBV12-3/TRBV12-4 | TRBD2 | CASTPSGTTYEQYF | TGTGCCAGTACCCCCTCGGGGACTACCTACGAGCAGTACTTC
TRBJ1-3 | . | TRBV28 | . | CASSFGPALGDTIYF | TGTGCCAGCAGTTTCGGTCCAGCCCTCGGGGACACCATATATTTT
TRBJ1-6 | medium-sized | TRBV4-1 | . | CASSQGQTTSPLHF | TGCGCCAGCAGCCAAGGACAGACCACCTCACCCCTCCACTTT
TRBJ2-1 | few | TRBV20-1 | TRBD2 | CSGRGLAGVYEQFF | TGCAGTGGACGAGGACTAGCGGGAGTATATGAGCAGTTCTTC
TRBJ2-6 | . | TRBV2 | . | CASSVGANVLTF | TGTGCCAGCAGTGTCGGGGCCAACGTCCTGACTTTC
TRBJ2-2 | many | TRBV28 | TRBD2 | CASSSPSLAGVGELFF | TGTGCCAGCAGTTCGCCGAGTCTAGCGGGAGTCGGGGAGCTGTTTTTT
TRBJ2-5 | many | TRBV5-4 | TRBD2 | CASSLASSGPQGTQYF | TGTGCCAGCAGCTTGGCCTCTAGCGGACCCCAGGGGACCCAGTACTTC
TRBJ2-7 | many | TRBV20-1 | . | CSARDLNGQYF | TGCAGTGCTAGAGACCTGAACGGGCAGTACTTC
TRBJ1-1 | many | TRBV3-1 | . | CASSQGASTGAAFF | TGTGCCAGCAGCCAAGGGGCTTCGACAGGAGCAGCTTTCTTT
TRBJ1-6 | few | TRBV9 | TRBD1 | CASSPQGGNSPLHF | TGTGCCAGCAGCCCACAGGGGGGCAATTCACCCCTCCACTTT
TRBJ2-7 | medium-sized | TRBV27 | . | CATRAWQPYEQYF | TGTGCCACGAGAGCATGGCAGCCCTACGAGCAGTACTTC